These T cell receptor beta chains were read from a single sample in a study of multiple sclerosis patients with progressive multifocal leukoencephalopathy. TCRdb's copy holds only in-frame clones and misses some; the assay was immunoSEQ multiplex PCR. The top ten clones hold approximately 1.5% of a sample with fewer than 35,000 clones, 89% of them seen once. Specimen: PBMCs. Receptor source: a human donor with multiple sclerosis. CDR3s include the opening cysteine and the closing phenylalanine or tryptophan. Fields, in order: D gene, clone size, V gene, J gene, CDR3 protein, CDR3 DNA. A D gene is named only where the DNA matches it firmly. Only part of the rows carry a size: once, few, many, or a class if the clone is expanded.

NA	NA	TRBV7-2	TRBJ2-3	CASSLRMAGSTDTQYF	TGTGCCAGCAGCTTACGCATGGCGGGGAGCACAGATACGCAGTATTTT
NA	NA	TRBV5-4	TRBJ2-7	CASSLEVGEQYF	TGTGCCAGCAGCTTGGAGGTAGGCGAGCAGTACTTC
NA	NA	TRBV4-3	TRBJ2-3	CASSHPDTQYF	TGCGCCAGCAGCCATCCGGATACGCAGTATTTT
NA	NA	TRBV19	TRBJ2-2	CASSVRGGTGELFF	TGTGCCAGTAGTGTCAGGGGTGGGACCGGGGAGCTGTTTTTT
NA	NA	TRBV19	TRBJ1-1	CASSIEAGNTEAFF	TGTGCCAGTAGTATAGAGGCCGGTAACACTGAAGCTTTCTTT
NA	NA	TRBV9	TRBJ2-1	CASSFRLGGRYNEQFF	TGTGCCAGCAGCTTTAGACTTGGGGGTCGGTACAATGAGCAGTTCTTC
TRBD2	NA	TRBV5-1	TRBJ2-1	CASSPLNSGLADNEQFF	TGCGCCAGCAGCCCGTTGAATTCGGGACTAGCGGACAATGAGCAGTTCTTC
NA	NA	TRBV18	TRBJ1-5	CASSLGGIESNQPQHF	TGTGCCAGCTCATTGGGGGGTATTGAGAGCAATCAGCCCCAGCATTTT
NA	NA	TRBV28	TRBJ1-5	CASSLLQANQPQHF	TGTGCCAGCAGTTTATTACAGGCGAATCAGCCCCAGCATTTT
TRBD1	NA	TRBV6-5	TRBJ2-4	CASGRTGTDIQYF	TGTGCCAGCGGGAGGACAGGGACGGACATTCAGTACTTC
TRBD1	NA	TRBV19	TRBJ1-2	CASSPQQGALRYGYTF	TGTGCCAGTAGTCCCCAACAGGGGGCGCTTCGGTATGGCTACACCTTC
NA	NA	TRBV2	TRBJ1-2	CASTLPPEGKYGYTF	TGTGCCAGCACTCTCCCGCCCGAAGGGAAGTATGGCTACACCTTC
NA	once	TRBV5-4	TRBJ2-7	CASSSRDGHSYEQYF	TGTGCCAGCAGCTCCCGGGACGGGCACTCCTACGAGCAGTACTTC
NA	NA	TRBV12-5	TRBJ2-6	CASGFRKNGTTYSGANVLTF	TGTGCTAGTGGTTTCCGGAAAAACGGGACGACCTACTCTGGGGCCAACGTCCTGACTTTC
NA	NA	TRBV6-4	TRBJ1-5	CASSVTPGSNQPQHF	TGTGCCAGCAGTGTAACCCCAGGGAGCAATCAGCCCCAGCATTTT
NA	NA	TRBV18	TRBJ1-2	CASSLQDYGYTF	TGTGCCAGCTCACTCCAGGACTATGGCTACACCTTC
NA	NA	TRBV5-8	TRBJ1-6	CASSLAGISSYNSPLHF	TGTGCCAGCAGCTTGGCCGGTATCAGCTCCTATAATTCACCCCTCCACTTT
NA	NA	TRBV7-2	TRBJ2-7	CASHSGTGWYEQYF	TGTGCCAGCCACTCCGGGACGGGATGGTACGAGCAGTACTTC
TRBD1	NA	TRBV28	TRBJ2-7	CASSLTGQGPHEQYF	TGTGCCAGCAGTTTAACGGGACAGGGACCCCACGAGCAGTACTTC
TRBD2	NA	TRBV27	TRBJ2-7	CASSLEPAGSSYEQYF	TGTGCCAGCAGTTTAGAGCCAGCGGGAAGCTCCTACGAGCAGTACTTC
NA	once	TRBV13	TRBJ2-3	CASSRIAEDTQYF	TGTGCCAGCAGCAGAATAGCGGAGGATACGCAGTATTTT
TRBD1	NA	TRBV6-6	TRBJ1-3	CASSWDRVAGNTIYF	TGTGCCAGCAGTTGGGACAGGGTGGCTGGAAACACCATATATTTT
NA	NA	TRBV30	TRBJ1-5	CAWSVRLGTGYQPQHF	TGTGCCTGGAGTGTACGTTTGGGGACGGGTTATCAGCCCCAGCATTTT
NA	once	TRBV30	TRBJ2-3	CAWSLGLRMDTQYF	TGTGCCTGGAGTTTAGGGCTGAGAATGGATACGCAGTATTTT
NA	NA	TRBV7-9	TRBJ2-3	CASSRLAGTSTDTQYF	TGTGCCAGCAGCCGGCTTGCGGGGACTAGCACAGATACGCAGTATTTT
NA	NA	TRBV5-8	TRBJ2-7	CASSLVGEQYF	TGTGCCAGCAGCTTGGTAGGCGAGCAGTACTTC
TRBD2	NA	TRBV11-2	TRBJ2-1	CASSLAGGQFF	TGTGCCAGCAGCTTGGCGGGGGGGCAGTTCTTC
NA	NA	TRBV6-1	TRBJ2-7	CASSGSTKRPYEQYF	TGTGCCAGCAGTGGTTCCACGAAGAGACCCTACGAGCAGTACTTC
NA	NA	TRBV25-1	TRBJ1-1	CASRGTGMNTEAFF	TGTGCCAGCAGGGGTACAGGGATGAACACTGAAGCTTTCTTT
NA	NA	TRBV4-1	TRBJ1-2	CASSQANRGRGGGYGYTF	TGCGCCAGCAGCCAAGCTAATCGAGGCCGGGGTGGTGGCTATGGCTACACCTTC
NA	NA	TRBV30	TRBJ1-2	CAWGSSGGYTF	TGTGCCTGGGGGTCTTCCGGTGGCTACACCTTC